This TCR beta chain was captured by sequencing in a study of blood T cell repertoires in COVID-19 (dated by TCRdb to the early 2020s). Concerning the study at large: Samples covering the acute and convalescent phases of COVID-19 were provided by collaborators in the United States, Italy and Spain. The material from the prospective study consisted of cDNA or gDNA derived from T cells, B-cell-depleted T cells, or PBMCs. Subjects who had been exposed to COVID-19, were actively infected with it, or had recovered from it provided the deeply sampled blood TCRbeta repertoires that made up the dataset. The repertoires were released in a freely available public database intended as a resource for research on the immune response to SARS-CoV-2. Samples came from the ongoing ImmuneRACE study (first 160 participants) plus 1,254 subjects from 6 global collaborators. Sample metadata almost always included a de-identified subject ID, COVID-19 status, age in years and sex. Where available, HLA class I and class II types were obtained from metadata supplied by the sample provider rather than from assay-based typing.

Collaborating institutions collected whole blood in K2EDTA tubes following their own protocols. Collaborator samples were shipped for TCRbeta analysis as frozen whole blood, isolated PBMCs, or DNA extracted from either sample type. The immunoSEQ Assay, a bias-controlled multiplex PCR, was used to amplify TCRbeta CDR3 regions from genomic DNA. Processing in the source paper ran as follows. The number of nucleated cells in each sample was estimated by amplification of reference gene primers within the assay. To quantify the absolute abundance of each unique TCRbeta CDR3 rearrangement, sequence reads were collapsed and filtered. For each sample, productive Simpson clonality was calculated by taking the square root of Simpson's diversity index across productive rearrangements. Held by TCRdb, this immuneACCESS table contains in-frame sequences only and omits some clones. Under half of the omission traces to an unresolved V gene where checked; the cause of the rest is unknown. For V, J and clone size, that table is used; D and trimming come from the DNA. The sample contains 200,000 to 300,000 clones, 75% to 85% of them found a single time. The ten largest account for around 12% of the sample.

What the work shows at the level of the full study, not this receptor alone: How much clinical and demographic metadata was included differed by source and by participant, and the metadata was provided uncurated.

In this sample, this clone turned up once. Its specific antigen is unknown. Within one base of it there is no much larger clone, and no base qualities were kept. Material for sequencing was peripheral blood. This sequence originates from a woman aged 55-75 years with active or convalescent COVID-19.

This receptor has the CDR3 CASSWGLAYNEQFF. DNA sequence: TGTGCCAGCAGCTGGGGACTAGCGTACAATGAGCAGTTCTTC. The rearrangement combines TRBV7-9 with TRBJ2-1, with 10 bases matching TRBD2. The CDR3 measures 14 amino acids from cysteine to phenylalanine. This entry keeps only the CDR3 DNA: 42 bases, framed from base 1. CDR1 and CDR2, looked up from the germline V gene (reference sequence), are SEHNR and FQNEAQ. The V end gives up 4 bases and the J end 4 bases, leaving 1 base in the junction not matched to a gene.